This T cell receptor (beta chain) was identified in a study of T cell repertoires in cytomegalovirus infection. Overall study: CMV infection and matching HLA type were both indicated by public TCR beta signatures. Study-level findings and limits: Carriers of CMV plus the relevant HLA were identified by cumulative public TCR beta family frequency. The ex vivo response was dominated by HLA-C-restricted CMV-specific TCR beta clonotypes.

This clonotype was seen only a few times. Its antigen is unidentified. In TCRdb, the reads were re-called with MiXCR into one record per CDR3 protein. The data hold some 180,000 distinct CDR3 sequences, with approximately 20% observed a single time. The CDR3 is 16 amino acids. After removal of 5 bases from V and 2 bases from J, the junction contained 12 bases not matched to a gene. Germline assignment: CDR1 WNHNN and CDR2 SYGVQD (reference sequence). This sequence joins TRBV10-1 and TRBJ2-7; 7 positions match TRBD1. The sequence was obtained from a human donor in good health (CMV status not recorded). Some clones in this sample may be carry-over from other donors' samples. Sample: PBMCs. CDR3 in DNA: TGCGCCAGCAGTACAGGGGCGGACTTCCCCACCTACGAGCAGTACTTC. This encodes CASSTGADFPTYEQYF.